The 15 T cell receptor beta chains in this list originate from one sample, sequenced in a study of cytotoxic CD8 clonotypes in ibrutinib-treated CLL. Profiled with immunoSEQ multiplex PCR; TCRdb holds only in-frame clones, not every one. The sample has some 200,000 clones; over 60% are singletons. The sequencing here drew on PBMCs, taken after 24 months of ibrutinib treatment. Receptor source: a human donor with chronic lymphocytic leukemia.

The rearrangement joins TRBV30 to TRBJ2-4, with 12 bases aligning to TRBD1. Trimming removed 6 bases from V and 6 bases from J; junction bases left unmatched: 6. The CDR3 contains 14 residues. Germline V CDR1 and CDR2: GTSNPN, SVGIG (reference sequence). This CDR3 is CACRGQGAINIQYF. CDR3 nucleotide sequence: TGTGCCTGCAGGGGACAGGGGGCGATAAACATTCAGTACTTC.

This clone was picked up a small number of times. The rearrangement uses TRBV29-1 and TRBJ2-1; 10 bases map to TRBD2. V was pared by 4 bases and J by 9 bases, with 9 bases of the junction left unmatched. The CDR3 has 14 residues. The germline gives CDR1 SQVTM, CDR2 ANQGSEA. CDR3 nucleotide sequence: TGCAGCGTTGGAGTCGTAGCGGGAGGCGGTGAGCAGTTCTTC. Its protein is CSVGVVAGGGEQFF.

The J gene is TRBJ2-7, the V gene TRBV27, with TRBD1 identical over 9 bases. Germline V CDR1 and CDR2: MNHEY, SMNVEV (reference sequence). The CDR3 has 17 residues. V shed 6 bases and J 5 bases; nucleotides not matched to a gene: 17. CDR3: CASSLSALGTGRHEQYF. The CDR3 bases are TGTGCCAGCAGCCTCTCCGCCCTCGGGACAGGGCGCCACGAGCAGTACTTC.

A few counts support this clone. J is TRBJ1-1 and V is TRBV5-8, with D possibly being TRBD1 (6 bases). The CDR3 is 15 residues long. Germline values: CDR1 SGHTS, CDR2 YDEGEE. The V gene lost 4 bases and the J gene lost 8 bases, with 21 bases spanning the gap. In DNA, the CDR3 is TGTGCCAGCAGCCGAGGAATGACAGGACTCGGGGAAGCTTTCTTT. This codes for CASSRGMTGLGEAFF.

This chain joins TRBV18 and TRBJ1-4; D is undetermined. The germline V gene has CDR1 KGHSH and CDR2 LQKENI. This CDR3 spans 15 amino acids. V was cut by 3 bases and J by 0 bases, with 8 bases left in between. CDR3 bases: TGTGCCAGCTCACCGTCGACCGCAACTAATGAAAAACTGTTTTTT. Translating it yields CASSPSTATNEKLFF.

This chain joins TRBV29-1 and TRBJ2-2; D may correspond to TRBD1 or TRBD2 (6 bases each). CDR3 size: 14 residues. The germline V and J ends were trimmed by 6 bases and 7 bases, with 18 bases remaining between them. Germline loops: CDR1 SQVTM, CDR2 ANQGSEA. CDR3 coding DNA: TGCAGCGTAGGAACGGGGGCAAGTAGCGGGGAGCTGTTTTTT. Its translation: CSVGTGASSGELFF.

The rearrangement links TRBV6-1 to TRBJ2-6; D remains ambiguous. The CDR3 is 15 residues long. V was clipped by 4 bases and J by 5 bases, with 12 bases between them. Germline V gene lookup returns CDR1 MNHNS and CDR2 SASEGT. CDR3 DNA: TGTGCCAGCAGTGCCCAACTTCGCTGGGCCAACGTCCTGACTTTC. The encoded protein is CASSAQLRWANVLTF.

This chain uses TRBV4-3 with TRBJ2-2; TRBD2 matches 7 bases. Trimming at V came to 0 bases and at J to 3 bases, leaving 7 bases not matched to a gene. The CDR3 totals 17 residues. Germline V gives CDR1 LGHNA, CDR2 YSLEER. CDR3 in amino acids: CASSQDERTRDTGELFF. CDR3 nucleotides: TGCGCCAGCAGCCAAGATGAAAGGACTAGAGACACCGGGGAGCTGTTTTTT.

The CDR3, as DNA: TGTGCCAGCAGCTTAATCGGGATCAGTCACAATGAGCAGTTCTTC. This sequence encodes CASSLIGISHNEQFF. V gene TRBV7-2 combines with J gene TRBJ2-1, with D possibly being TRBD2 (5 bases). The CDR3 totals 15 residues. Looked up from germline, CDR1 is SGHTA and CDR2 is FQGNSA. Trimming shortened V by 2 bases and J by 5 bases, and 13 bases separated the two germline ends. Full variable domain (remainder filled in from reference TRBV7-2 and TRBJ2-1): GAGVSQSPSNKVTEKGKDVELRCDPISGHTALYWYRQSLGQGLEFLIYFQGNSAPDKSGLPSDRFSAERTGGSVSTLTIQRTQQEDSAVYLCASSLIGISHNEQFFGPGTRLTVL.

The J gene is TRBJ1-5, the V gene TRBV6-6, with 7 positions matching TRBD1. The CDR3 extends over 15 amino acids. The V gene's germline CDR1 is MNHNY and CDR2 SVGAGI (reference sequence). The V and J ends lost 8 bases and 3 bases, in that order; junction bases with no gene match: 10. CDR3 DNA sequence: TGTGCCAGCTCCCTCCTCGACAGGGTCAATCAGCCCCAGCATTTT. Its protein is CASSLLDRVNQPQHF.

The rearrangement joins TRBV18 to TRBJ2-7, with D possibly matching TRBD2 (6 bases). Trimming cost V 3 bases and J 4 bases, with 13 bases left between them. Germline V gives CDR1 KGHSH, CDR2 LQKENI. CDR3 size: 14 residues. The CDR3 protein is CASSPTSGYYEQYF. Written as DNA, the CDR3 is TGTGCCAGCTCACCTACGAGCGGGTATTACGAGCAGTACTTC.

This chain joins TRBV5-1 and TRBJ2-7; tentatively, D is TRBD1 or TRBD2 (5 bases each). V lost 1 base and J 2 bases, leaving 10 bases between the germline ends. The CDR3 totals 14 residues. Germline loops: CDR1 SGHRS, CDR2 YFSETQ. The CDR3 region is CASSLRGAPYEQYF. The DNA of the CDR3 is TGCGCCAGCAGCTTGAGAGGGGCCCCCTACGAGCAGTACTTC.

The chain carries TRBV9 and TRBJ2-1; 9 bases agree with TRBD2. The CDR3 is 18 residues long. The germline V gene encodes CDR1 SGDLS and CDR2 YYNGEE. The J segment lost 2 bases and the V segment lost 0 bases, leaving 9 bases of the junction unmatched. CDR3 residues: CASSVGAGLATTYNEQFF. In DNA form, the CDR3 reads TGTGCCAGCAGCGTAGGAGCCGGACTAGCGACCACCTACAATGAGCAGTTCTTC.

This clone came up once. V usage is TRBV5-1 and J usage is TRBJ2-5; the D gene is possibly TRBD2 (5 bases). The CDR3 has 14 amino acids. CDR1 and CDR2 from the germline V gene are SGHRS and YFSETQ. Trimming removed 3 bases from V and 1 base from J, with 10 bases in between. The CDR3 sequence is CASSYPGSQETQYF. The DNA for the CDR3 is TGCGCCAGCAGCTATCCGGGGTCCCAAGAGACCCAGTACTTC.

The chain links TRBV4-1 to TRBJ2-3; 12 bases align to TRBD2. The CDR3 sequence is 16 residues long. The germline V gene has CDR1 MGHRA and CDR2 YSYEKL. V gave up 4 bases and J gave up 5 bases; unmatched junction bases: 7. The CDR3: CASSPPAGLAGDTQYF. CDR3 in DNA: TGCGCCAGCAGCCCCCCAGCGGGACTAGCGGGAGATACGCAGTATTTT.